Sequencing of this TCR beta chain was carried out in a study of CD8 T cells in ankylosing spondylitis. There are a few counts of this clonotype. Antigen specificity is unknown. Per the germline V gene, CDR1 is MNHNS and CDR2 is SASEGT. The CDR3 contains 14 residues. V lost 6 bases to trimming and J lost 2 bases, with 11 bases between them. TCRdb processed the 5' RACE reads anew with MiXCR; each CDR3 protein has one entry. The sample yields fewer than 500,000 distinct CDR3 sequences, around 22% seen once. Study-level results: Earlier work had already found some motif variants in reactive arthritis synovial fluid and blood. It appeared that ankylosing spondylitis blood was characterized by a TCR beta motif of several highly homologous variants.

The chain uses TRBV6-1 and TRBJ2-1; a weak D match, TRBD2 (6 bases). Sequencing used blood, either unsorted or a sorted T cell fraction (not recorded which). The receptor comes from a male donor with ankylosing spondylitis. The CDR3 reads CASRASATYNEQFF. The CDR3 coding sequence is TGTGCCAGCAGGGCTAGCGCCACCTACAATGAGCAGTTCTTC.